This T cell receptor beta chain was obtained from a study of vaccination effects on CD4 cells after COVID-19. Study-level information: Expansion of antigen-specific CD4+ T cells with viral peptide pools was carried out by the ViraFEST assay before sequencing. The culture medium for two million PBMC per well included 10 IU/ml IL-2 and 8.5 to 10 ug/ml peptides.

Deletions cut 5 bases from V and 2 bases from J, with 19 bases between. CDR1 and CDR2 (germline): SGHVS, FNYEAQ. The CDR3 loop spans 16 amino acids. To note about this clone: Antigen specificity is unknown.

A 10-day culture period preceded the isolation of CD4+ T cells. Confirmation by PCR established that the person had SARS-CoV-2 infection between March and December 2020. All participants had two doses of either the BNT162b2 or mRNA-1273 vaccine. IL-2 medium supplanted half the medium on days 3 and 7. Profiling relied on immunoSEQ multiplex PCR, and the TCRdb table lists in-frame clones only, not all of them. This table holds 50,000 or so clones, about 70% found once. Findings and caveats of the study: Spike-reactive clones found after vaccination in convalescents were mainly new vaccine-induced clones.

V and J are TRBV7-6 and TRBJ2-7; no reliable D call. This clonotype was sampled from a human donor who had a prior SARS-CoV-2 infection. The sample here was CD4+ T cells from PBMCs cultured without peptide, taken after COVID-19 vaccination. CDR3 protein: CASSEKSNLPAYEQYF. The CDR3 nucleotides read TGTGCCAGCAGCGAAAAATCGAACCTTCCTGCCTACGAGCAGTACTTC.